The 20 T cell receptor beta chains presented below share a single source sample, sequenced in a study of neurological immune-mediated disorders. A single record per CDR3 protein comes from TCRdb applying MiXCR to the 5' RACE reads. The sample holds roughly 75,000 distinct CDR3 sequences, 2.5% to 3% seen once. Sequenced input: PBMCs. The receptors were sampled from a woman aged 30 to 39 with multiple sclerosis.

This clonotype was seen at least ten times. This rearrangement joins TRBV21-1 to TRBJ2-7; TRBD1 reflects the table's D call only, with no check against the DNA. TRBV21-1 represents a pseudogene. CDR3 length: 14 residues. CDR3 residues: CASSKRGQGFEQYF. DNA for the CDR3: TGTGCCAGCAGCAAACGCGGACAGGGGTTCGAGCAGTACTTC.

This clonotype was picked up many times. The chain recombines TRBV9 with TRBJ2-1, with 10 positions matching TRBD1. V dropped 4 bases and J dropped 5; count of bases not matched to a gene: 12. The CDR3 runs 17 residues. Germline V gene sequence: CDR1 SGDLS, CDR2 YYNGEE. This CDR3 is CASSFSTTGTGDNEQFF. The CDR3 bases are TGTGCCAGCAGCTTCTCCACCACCGGGACAGGGGACAATGAGCAGTTCTTC.

The sample holds many counts of this clonotype. The J gene is TRBJ2-5, the V gene TRBV12-3 or TRBV12-4; D assignment may be TRBD1 or TRBD2 (6 bases each). The CDR3 is 13 residues long. The ends were cut back, 6 bases at V and 1 base at J, with 9 bases in the middle. The CDR3 DNA sequence: TGTGCCAGCAGCTGGGGGGCCCAAGAGACCCAGTACTTC. This sequence encodes CASSWGAQETQYF.

This clonotype came up many times. The genes are TRBV28 and TRBJ1-3; maybe TRBD1 (6 bases). Germline V gene sequence: CDR1 MDHEN, CDR2 SYDVKM. V was cut by 8 bases and J by 4 bases, with 15 bases left in between. There are 14 residues in the CDR3. CDR3: CASGAGAEGNTIYF. The CDR3, as DNA: TGTGCCAGCGGGGCAGGGGCGGAAGGAAACACCATATATTTT. Based on the CDR3 plus reference TRBV28 and TRBJ1-3, the full variable domain is DVKVTQSSRYLVKRTGEKVFLECVQDMDHENMFWYRQDPGLGLRLIYFSYDVKMKEKGDIPEGYSVSREKKERFSLILESASTNQTSMYLCASGAGAEGNTIYFGEGSWLTVV.

This clonotype occurred a few times. This rearrangement joins TRBV5-5 to TRBJ2-1; no clear D. The V end was cut by 2 bases, the J end by 6 bases, with 6 bases between. This CDR3 is built from 12 residues. Germline loops: CDR1 SGHKS, CDR2 YYEKEE (reference sequence). The CDR3 region is CASSFRVNEQFF. In DNA form, the CDR3 reads TGTGCCAGCAGCTTTAGGGTCAATGAGCAGTTCTTC.

This clonotype was found many times. This chain uses TRBV20-1 with TRBJ2-1; the D gene is possibly TRBD2 (6 bases). The CDR3 has 12 amino acids. Germline CDR1 DFQATT, CDR2 SNEGSKA (reference sequence). Deletions cut 7 bases from V and 5 bases from J, with 12 bases between. DNA of the CDR3: TGCAGTGTACGGGGACTGAACAATGAGCAGTTCTTC. Translation gives CSVRGLNNEQFF.

This clonotype appeared many times. The V and J genes are TRBV6-6 and TRBJ1-5; D ambiguous. The V and J ends lost 7 bases and 0 bases respectively, with 13 bases between them. Per the germline V gene, CDR1 is MNHNY and CDR2 is SVGAGI (reference sequence). The CDR3 runs to 15 residues. The CDR3: CASTLEGTSNQPQHF. The CDR3 coding sequence is TGTGCCAGCACCCTCGAGGGTACTAGCAATCAGCCCCAGCATTTT.

This clonotype was recorded many times. The chain is built from TRBV9 and TRBJ2-7, with TRBD1 as a possible D gene (5 bases). This CDR3 contains 15 residues. Trimming pared 0 bases from V and 3 bases from J, leaving 13 bases between. CDR1 and CDR2 (germline): SGDLS, YYNGEE. The DNA for the CDR3 is TGTGCCAGCAGCGTAGCCGCAGGGCTGGACTACGAGCAGTACTTC. This translates into CASSVAAGLDYEQYF. Full variable domain (rest looked up from reference TRBV9 and TRBJ2-7): DSGVTQTPKHLITATGQRVTLRCSPRSGDLSVYWYQQSLDQGLQFLIQYYNGEERAKGNILERFSAQQFPDLHSELNLSSLELGDSALYFCASSVAAGLDYEQYFGPGTRLTVT.

Ten or more counts support this clonotype. The V and J genes are TRBV20-1 and TRBJ2-5; D is undetermined. Germline V gene sequence: CDR1 DFQATT, CDR2 SNEGSKA (reference sequence). This CDR3 is 13 amino acids long. Trimming stripped 2 bases from V and 0 bases from J, with 7 bases between. CDR3 DNA sequence: TGCAGTGCTAGACGAGCGTACCAAGAGACCCAGTACTTC. The encoded protein is CSARRAYQETQYF.

This clonotype was recorded at least ten times. The chain has TRBV27 and TRBJ2-3, with TRBD2 identical over 16 bases. CDR1 MNHEY and CDR2 SMNVEV come from the germline V gene (reference sequence). V lost 6 bases to trimming and J lost 9 bases; unmatched junction nucleotides: 6. The CDR3 is 15 amino acids. The DNA of the CDR3 is TGTGCCAGCAGGCCGGGACTAGCGGGAGGGTTGACGCAGTATTTT. Amino acid sequence: CASRPGLAGGLTQYF.

This clonotype occurred many times. In DNA form, the CDR3 reads TGTGCCAGCAGCCAAGATGGGACAGCCTACGAGCAGTACTTC. Its translation: CASSQDGTAYEQYF. The V and J genes are TRBV4-2 and TRBJ2-7; the match to TRBD1 covers 7 bases. Trimming removed 0 bases from V and 2 bases from J; junction bases left unmatched: 1. The CDR3 is 14 residues long. Per germline, CDR1 LGHNA and CDR2 YNFKEQ.

This clonotype was recorded at least ten times. The CDR3 region has the DNA TGCAGTGCTAGAGTCCAAGGACACGACACTTGGGGGGAGACCCAGTACTTC. Its translation is CSARVQGHDTWGETQYF. This sequence joins TRBV20-1 and TRBJ2-5; D is possibly TRBD1 or TRBD2 (5 bases each). V lost 1 base and J lost 5, with 23 bases in between. Per the germline V gene, CDR1 is DFQATT and CDR2 is SNEGSKA (reference sequence). The CDR3 sequence is 17 residues long.

Many counts were recorded for this clonotype. The chain's CDR3 is CASSQGSLAATDTQYF. The CDR3 bases are TGCGCCAGCAGCCAAGGGTCTCTAGCGGCCACAGATACGCAGTATTTT. The chain employs TRBV4-3 and TRBJ2-3; TRBD2 matches at 7 bases. CDR1 LGHNA and CDR2 YSLEER come from the germline V gene. J was trimmed by 2 bases and V by 1 base; bases with no gene match: 6. The CDR3 contains 16 residues.

A remark on this clonotype: A read error may explain this, as a much larger clone is one base away. The chain couples TRBV7-2 to TRBJ2-6; D perhaps matches TRBD2 (7 bases). Germline loops: CDR1 SGHTA, CDR2 FQGNSA. The CDR3 contains 14 residues. The CDR3, as DNA: TGTGCCAGCAGCCCGGCGGCGGGGGCCAAAGTCCTGACTTTC. Protein sequence: CASSPAAGAKVLTF.

This clonotype was detected ten times or more. The chain has TRBV25-1 and TRBJ2-3, with a tentative D call TRBD1 (6 bases). Germline assignment: CDR1 MGHDK and CDR2 SYGVNS. Between the trimmed V and J ends, which lost 6 bases and 5 bases, there was a span of 18 bases. CDR3 length equals 15 residues. For the CDR3, the DNA is TGTGCCAGCAGCACAAGGACAGCTGGGGAAGATACGCAGTATTTT. This encodes CASSTRTAGEDTQYF.

This chain joins TRBV3-1 and TRBJ2-6; TRBD1 or TRBD2 may be the D gene (6 bases each). This CDR3 has 16 amino acids. Deletions cut 1 base from V and 8 bases from J, with 15 bases between. Per the germline V gene, CDR1 is LGHDT and CDR2 is YNNKEL (reference sequence). The CDR3 sequence is CASSQVGGLGTNVLTF. CDR3 sequence (DNA): TGTGCCAGCAGCCAAGTTGGGGGGCTGGGGACCAACGTCCTGACTTTC.

This clonotype has a count of ten or more. The chain combines TRBV4-1 with TRBJ1-1, with D hard to call. V was pared by 4 bases and J by 4 bases, with 10 bases between. Germline V gene lookup returns CDR1 MGHRA and CDR2 YSYEKL. This CDR3 has 13 amino acids. In DNA form, the CDR3 reads TGCGCCAGCAGCCGGCATACAGCCACTGAAGCTTTCTTT. Translating gives CASSRHTATEAFF.

This clonotype was picked up many times. V usage is TRBV18 and J usage is TRBJ2-4, with 8 bases fitting TRBD1. Germline V lookup: CDR1 KGHSH, CDR2 LQKENI. CDR3 size: 17 residues. V was clipped by 3 bases and J by 0 bases; unmatched bases: 7. The CDR3 bases are TGTGCCAGCTCACCTCGATCAGGGGGCCTAGCCAAAAACATTCAGTACTTC. Translating gives CASSPRSGGLAKNIQYF.

This clonotype was picked up many times. The J gene is TRBJ1-5, the V gene TRBV15, with D perhaps matching TRBD1 (5 bases). Germline V gene lookup returns CDR1 LNHNV and CDR2 YYDKDF (reference sequence). The CDR3 runs to 17 residues. Trimming shortened V by 0 bases and J by 7 bases, and 19 bases separated the two germline ends. This CDR3 reads CATSRDYGAVGGQPQHF. The CDR3 DNA reads as TGTGCCACCAGCAGAGATTATGGGGCGGTGGGGGGACAGCCCCAGCATTTT.

The chain combines TRBV4-3 with TRBJ2-2; TRBD2 matches at 10 bases. Trimming took 2 bases from V and 6 from J; bases not matched to a gene: 15. Germline V CDR1 and CDR2: LGHNA, YSLEER. This CDR3 is built from 19 residues. CDR3 protein: CASSQRSSGSGQFPGELFF. The CDR3 coding sequence is TGCGCCAGCAGCCAACGGTCTAGCGGGAGTGGGCAGTTTCCCGGGGAGCTGTTTTTT.